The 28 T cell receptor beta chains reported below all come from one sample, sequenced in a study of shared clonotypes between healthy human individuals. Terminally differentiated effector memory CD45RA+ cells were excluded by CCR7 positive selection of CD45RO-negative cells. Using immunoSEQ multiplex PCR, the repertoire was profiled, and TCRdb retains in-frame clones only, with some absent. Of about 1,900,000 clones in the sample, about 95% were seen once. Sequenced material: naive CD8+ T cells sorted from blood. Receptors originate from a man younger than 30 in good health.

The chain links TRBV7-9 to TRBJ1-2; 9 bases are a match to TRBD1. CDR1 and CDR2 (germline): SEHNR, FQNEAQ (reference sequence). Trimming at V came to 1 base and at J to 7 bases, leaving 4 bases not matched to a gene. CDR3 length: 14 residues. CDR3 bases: TGTGCCAGCAGCTTAGGGGACAGGGAAACTGGCTACACCTTC. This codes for CASSLGDRETGYTF. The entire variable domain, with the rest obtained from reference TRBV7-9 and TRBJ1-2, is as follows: DTGVSQNPRHKITKRGQNVTFRCDPISEHNRLYWYRQTLGQGPEFLTYFQNEAQLEKSRLLSDRFSAERPKGSFSTLEIQRTEQGDSAMYLCASSLGDRETGYTFGSGTRLTVV.

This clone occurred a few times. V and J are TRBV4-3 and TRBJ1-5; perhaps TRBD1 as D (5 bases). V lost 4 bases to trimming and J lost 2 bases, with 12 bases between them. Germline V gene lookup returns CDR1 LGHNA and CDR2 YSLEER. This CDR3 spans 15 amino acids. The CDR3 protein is CASSRGWVGNQPQHF. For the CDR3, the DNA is TGCGCCAGCAGCCGGGGCTGGGTCGGCAATCAGCCCCAGCATTTT.

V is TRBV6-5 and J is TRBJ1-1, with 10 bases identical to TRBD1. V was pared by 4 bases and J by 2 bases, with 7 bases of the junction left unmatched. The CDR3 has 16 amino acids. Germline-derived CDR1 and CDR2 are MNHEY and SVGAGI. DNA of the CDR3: TGTGCCAGCAGTTGGAGACAGGGGGCCCTCAACACTGAAGCTTTCTTT. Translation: CASSWRQGALNTEAFF.

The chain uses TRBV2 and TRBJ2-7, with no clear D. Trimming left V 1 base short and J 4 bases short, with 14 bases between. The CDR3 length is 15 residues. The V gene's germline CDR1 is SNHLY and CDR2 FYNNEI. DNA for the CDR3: TGTGCCAGCAGTGAAGGGCTAGGGCGGCCATACGAGCAGTACTTC. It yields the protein CASSEGLGRPYEQYF.

CDR3 sequence reads: CATHPGIDTDTQYF. The CDR3, as DNA: TGTGCCACACACCCGGGGATCGACACAGATACGCAGTATTTT. The genes are TRBV15 and TRBJ2-3; tentative D call: TRBD2 (5 bases). Germline V CDR1 and CDR2: LNHNV, YYDKDF (reference sequence). V shed 9 bases and J shed 2 bases, with 15 bases lying between them. CDR3 length: 14 residues.

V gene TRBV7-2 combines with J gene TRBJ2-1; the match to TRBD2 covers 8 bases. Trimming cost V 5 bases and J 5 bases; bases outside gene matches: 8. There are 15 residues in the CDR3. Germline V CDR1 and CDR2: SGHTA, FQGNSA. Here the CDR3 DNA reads TGTGCCAGCAGCCCCCCGGGGGGGACGGACAATGAGCAGTTCTTC. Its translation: CASSPPGGTDNEQFF.

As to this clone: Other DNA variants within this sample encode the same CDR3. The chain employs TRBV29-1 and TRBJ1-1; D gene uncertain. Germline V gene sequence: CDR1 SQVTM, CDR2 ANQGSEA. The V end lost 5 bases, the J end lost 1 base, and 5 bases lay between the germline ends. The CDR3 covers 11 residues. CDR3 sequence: CSVTENTEAFF. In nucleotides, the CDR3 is TGCAGCGTTACAGAGAACACTGAAGCTTTCTTT.

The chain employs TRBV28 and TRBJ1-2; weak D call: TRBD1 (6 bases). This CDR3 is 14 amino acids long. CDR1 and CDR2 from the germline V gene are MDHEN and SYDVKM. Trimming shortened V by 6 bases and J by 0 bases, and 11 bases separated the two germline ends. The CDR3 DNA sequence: TGTGCCAGCAGAAACCAGGGGACTAACTATGGCTACACCTTC. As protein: CASRNQGTNYGYTF.

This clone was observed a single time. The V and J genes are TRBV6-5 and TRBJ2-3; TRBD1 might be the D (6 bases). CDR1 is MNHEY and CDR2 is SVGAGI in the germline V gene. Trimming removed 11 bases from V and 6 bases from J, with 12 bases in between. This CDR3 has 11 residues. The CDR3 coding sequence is TGTGCCTCCTCAACAGGGGATACGCAGTATTTT. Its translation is CASSTGDTQYF.

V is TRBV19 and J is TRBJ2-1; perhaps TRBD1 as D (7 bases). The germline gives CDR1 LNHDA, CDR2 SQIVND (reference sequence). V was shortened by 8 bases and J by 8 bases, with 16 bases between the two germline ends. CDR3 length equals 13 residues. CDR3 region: CASAGQIGDEQFF. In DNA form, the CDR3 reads TGTGCCAGTGCGGGACAGATCGGAGATGAGCAGTTCTTC.

The CDR3 DNA reads TGCGCCAGCAGCCCCCTATGGGACCCGGCCTACAATGAGCAGTTCTTC. It specifies CASSPLWDPAYNEQFF. V gene TRBV4-3 combines with J gene TRBJ2-1, with D perhaps assigned TRBD1 or TRBD2 (5 bases each). This CDR3 is built from 16 residues. CDR1 and CDR2 from the germline V gene are LGHNA and YSLEER. Trimming removed 4 bases from V and 2 bases from J, with 15 bases in between.

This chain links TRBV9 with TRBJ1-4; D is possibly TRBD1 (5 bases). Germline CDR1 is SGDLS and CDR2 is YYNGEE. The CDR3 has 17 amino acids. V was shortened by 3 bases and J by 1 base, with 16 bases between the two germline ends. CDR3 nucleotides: TGTGCCAGCAGCGGGGGCGGCAGTGGAGGAACTAATGAAAAACTGTTTTTT. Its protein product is CASSGGGSGGTNEKLFF.

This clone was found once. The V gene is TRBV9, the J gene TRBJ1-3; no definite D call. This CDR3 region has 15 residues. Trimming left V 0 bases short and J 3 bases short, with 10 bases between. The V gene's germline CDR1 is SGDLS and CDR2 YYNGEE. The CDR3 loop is CASSVGQPYGNTIYF. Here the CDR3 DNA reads TGTGCCAGCAGCGTAGGGCAGCCTTATGGAAACACCATATATTTT. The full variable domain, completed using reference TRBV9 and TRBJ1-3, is DSGVTQTPKHLITATGQRVTLRCSPRSGDLSVYWYQQSLDQGLQFLIQYYNGEERAKGNILERFSAQQFPDLHSELNLSSLELGDSALYFCASSVGQPYGNTIYFGEGSWLTVV.

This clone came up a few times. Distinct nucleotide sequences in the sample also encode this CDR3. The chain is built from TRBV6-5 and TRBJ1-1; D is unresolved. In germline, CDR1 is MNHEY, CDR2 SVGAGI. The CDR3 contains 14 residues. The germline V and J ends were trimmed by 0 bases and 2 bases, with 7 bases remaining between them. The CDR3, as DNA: TGTGCCAGCAGTTACTCAGAGGGAAACACTGAAGCTTTCTTT. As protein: CASSYSEGNTEAFF.

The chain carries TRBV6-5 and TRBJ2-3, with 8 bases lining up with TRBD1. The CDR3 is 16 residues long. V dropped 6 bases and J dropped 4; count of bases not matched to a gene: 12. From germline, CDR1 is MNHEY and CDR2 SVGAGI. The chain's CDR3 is CASSYGQGEGSDTQYF. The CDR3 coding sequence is TGTGCCAGCAGCTACGGACAGGGAGAGGGTTCAGATACGCAGTATTTT.

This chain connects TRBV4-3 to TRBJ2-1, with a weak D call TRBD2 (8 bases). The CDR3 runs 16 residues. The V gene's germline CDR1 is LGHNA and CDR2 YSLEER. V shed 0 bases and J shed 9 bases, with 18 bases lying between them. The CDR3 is CASSQDVSGRQGEQFF. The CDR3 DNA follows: TGCGCCAGCAGCCAAGATGTCAGCGGGAGACAGGGTGAGCAGTTCTTC.

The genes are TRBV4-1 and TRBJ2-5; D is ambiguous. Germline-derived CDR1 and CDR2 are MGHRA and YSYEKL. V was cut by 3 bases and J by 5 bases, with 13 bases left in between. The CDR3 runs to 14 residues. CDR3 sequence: CASSQPLRPETQYF. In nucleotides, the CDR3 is TGCGCCAGCAGCCAGCCACTTAGGCCGGAGACCCAGTACTTC.

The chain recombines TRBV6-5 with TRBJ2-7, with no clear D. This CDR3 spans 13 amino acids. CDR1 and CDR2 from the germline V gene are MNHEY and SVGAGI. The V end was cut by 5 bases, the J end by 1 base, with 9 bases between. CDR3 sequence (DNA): TGTGCCAGCAGTGCGGCGTTGTCCTACGAGCAGTACTTC. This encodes CASSAALSYEQYF.

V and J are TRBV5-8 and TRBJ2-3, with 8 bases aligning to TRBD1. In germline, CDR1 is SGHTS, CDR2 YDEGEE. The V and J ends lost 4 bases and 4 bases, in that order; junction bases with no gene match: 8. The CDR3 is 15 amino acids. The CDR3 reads CASSADRGPSDTQYF. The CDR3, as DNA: TGTGCCAGCAGCGCAGACAGGGGCCCTTCAGATACGCAGTATTTT. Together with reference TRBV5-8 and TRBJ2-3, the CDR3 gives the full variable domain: EAGVTQSPTHLIKTRGQQATLRCSPISGHTSVYWYQQALGLGLQFLLWYDEGEERNRGNFPPRFSGRQFPNYSSELNVNALELEDSALYLCASSADRGPSDTQYFGPGTRLTVL.

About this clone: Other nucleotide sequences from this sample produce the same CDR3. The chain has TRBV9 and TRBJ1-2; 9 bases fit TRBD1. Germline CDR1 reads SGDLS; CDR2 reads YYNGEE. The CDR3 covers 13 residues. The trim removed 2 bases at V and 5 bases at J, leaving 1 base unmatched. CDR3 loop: CASSVGTGYGYTF. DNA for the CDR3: TGTGCCAGCAGCGTGGGGACAGGGTATGGCTACACCTTC.

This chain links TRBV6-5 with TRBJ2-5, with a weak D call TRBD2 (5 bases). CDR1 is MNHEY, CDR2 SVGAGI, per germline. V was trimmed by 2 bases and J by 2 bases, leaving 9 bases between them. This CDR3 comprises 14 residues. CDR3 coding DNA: TGTGCCAGCAGTTACCCGGGAACACAAGAGACCCAGTACTTC. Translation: CASSYPGTQETQYF.

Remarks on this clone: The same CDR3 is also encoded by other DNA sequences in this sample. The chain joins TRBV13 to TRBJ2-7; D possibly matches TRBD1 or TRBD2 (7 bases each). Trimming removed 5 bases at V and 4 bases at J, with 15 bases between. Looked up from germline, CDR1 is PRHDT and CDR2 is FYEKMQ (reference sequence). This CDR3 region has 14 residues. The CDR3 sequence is CASSPGRGGYEQYF. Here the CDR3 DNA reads TGTGCCAGCAGCCCCGGCAGGGGGGGGTACGAGCAGTACTTC.

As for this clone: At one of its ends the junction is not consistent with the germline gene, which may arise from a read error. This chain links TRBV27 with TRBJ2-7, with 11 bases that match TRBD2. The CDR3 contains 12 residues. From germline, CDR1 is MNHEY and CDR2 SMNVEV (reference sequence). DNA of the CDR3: TGTGCCAGCAGTACCTTAGCGGGAGGGCCGGTTTTC. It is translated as CASSTLAGGPVF.

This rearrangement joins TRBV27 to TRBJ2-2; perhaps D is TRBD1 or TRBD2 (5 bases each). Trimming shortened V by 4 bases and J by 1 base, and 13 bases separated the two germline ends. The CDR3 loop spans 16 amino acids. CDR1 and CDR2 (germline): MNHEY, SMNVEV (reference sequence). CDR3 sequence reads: CASSYLAGQNTGELFF. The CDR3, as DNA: TGTGCCAGCAGTTACCTAGCAGGACAGAACACCGGGGAGCTGTTTTTT.

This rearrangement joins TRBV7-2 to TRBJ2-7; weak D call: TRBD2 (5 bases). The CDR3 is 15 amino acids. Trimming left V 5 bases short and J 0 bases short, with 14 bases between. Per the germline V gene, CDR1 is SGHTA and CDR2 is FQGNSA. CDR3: CASSPLWAGSYEQYF. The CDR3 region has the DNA TGTGCCAGCAGCCCGCTCTGGGCGGGCTCCTACGAGCAGTACTTC.

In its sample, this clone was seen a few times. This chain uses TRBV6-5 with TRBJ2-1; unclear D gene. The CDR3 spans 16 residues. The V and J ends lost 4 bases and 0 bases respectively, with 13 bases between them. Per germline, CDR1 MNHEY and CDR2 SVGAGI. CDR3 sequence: CASSSWTDSSYNEQFF. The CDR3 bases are TGTGCCAGCAGTTCCTGGACCGATAGCTCCTACAATGAGCAGTTCTTC.

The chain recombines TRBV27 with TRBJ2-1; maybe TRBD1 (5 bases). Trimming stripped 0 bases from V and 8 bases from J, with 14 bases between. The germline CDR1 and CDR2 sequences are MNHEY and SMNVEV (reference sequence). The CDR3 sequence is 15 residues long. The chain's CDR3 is CASSLSLDSMDEQFF. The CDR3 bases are TGTGCCAGCAGTTTATCCCTTGACAGTATGGATGAGCAGTTCTTC.

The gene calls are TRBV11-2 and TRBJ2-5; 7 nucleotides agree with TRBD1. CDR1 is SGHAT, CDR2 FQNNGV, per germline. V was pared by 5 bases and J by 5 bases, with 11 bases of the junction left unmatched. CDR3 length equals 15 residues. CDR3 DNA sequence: TGTGCCAGCAGCACCCGACAGGGCCTTGATGAGACCCAGTACTTC. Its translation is CASSTRQGLDETQYF.